This T cell receptor beta chain originates from a study of cytomegalovirus exposure and HLA in healthy donors. The PCR employed 60 Vbeta primers together with 13 Jbeta primers. Authors' methods: Later, an analysis found about 80 million unique TCR beta chains, and around 10 million of these were shared. TCRdb's copy holds only in-frame clones and misses some; the assay was immunoSEQ multiplex PCR. That table is the source of V, J and clone size, and D and trimming were worked out from the DNA. The sample holds 200,000 or so clones, roughly four fifths seen once. The material sequenced was PBMCs. The source of this sequence is a woman aged 18-29 years in good health and CMV-seropositive.

The CDR3 is CASSPLEGEGYTF. CDR3 bases: TGTGCCAGCTCACCATTGGAAGGGGAAGGCTACACCTTC. The J gene is TRBJ1-2, the V gene TRBV18, with D perhaps TRBD1 (5 bases). Trimming stripped 2 bases from V and 8 bases from J, with 12 bases between. The CDR3 runs 13 residues. Germline values: CDR1 KGHSH, CDR2 LQKENI.